The clone carrying this T cell receptor (beta chain) has a single count. Its antigen is not identified. V lost 9 bases, J lost 4 bases, and 13 bases lay in between. This CDR3 has 13 residues. Germline CDR1 and CDR2: MNHEY and SVGAGI. Primers included in the PCR were 60 Vbeta and 13 Jbeta primers. Method: immunoSEQ multiplex PCR; TCRdb's copy keeps in-frame clones and lacks some. The data show 120,000 to 150,000 clones, with 73% seen just once and 1.5% to 2% held by the top ten. This entry comes from a study of cytomegalovirus exposure and HLA in healthy donors. Findings and caveats of the study: When analyzed later, the rates of TCR association showed variation by HLA locus, with DRB1 the most and HLA-C the fewest. HLA-A and HLA-B allele assignments for most subjects were reportedly predicted accurately using TCR beta sequences. Most TCR sequences were uncommon, yet certain public TCRs appeared in many donors.

When sampled, the donors appeared nominally healthy, though they likely had unrecorded immune exposures. This clonotype originated in a woman under 30 in good health and CMV-seronegative. This rearrangement joins TRBV6-5 to TRBJ1-3, with a tentative D call TRBD1 (5 bases). The sequencing sample was made of PBMCs. The CDR3 protein is CASTSGPGNTIYF. The DNA of the CDR3 is TGTGCCAGTACCTCAGGGCCCGGAAACACCATATATTTT.